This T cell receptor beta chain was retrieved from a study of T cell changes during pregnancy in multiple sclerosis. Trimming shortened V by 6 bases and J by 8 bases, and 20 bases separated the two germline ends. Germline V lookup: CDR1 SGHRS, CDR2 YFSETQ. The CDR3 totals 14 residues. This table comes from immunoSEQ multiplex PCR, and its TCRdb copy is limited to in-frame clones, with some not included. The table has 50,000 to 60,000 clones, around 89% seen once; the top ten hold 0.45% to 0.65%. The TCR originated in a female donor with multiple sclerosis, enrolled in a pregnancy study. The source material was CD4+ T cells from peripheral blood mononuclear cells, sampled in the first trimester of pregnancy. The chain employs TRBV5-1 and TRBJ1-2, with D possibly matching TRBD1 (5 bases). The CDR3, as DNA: TGCGCCAGCACGGGGACTCGGGGGAGTGAAGGCTACACCTTC. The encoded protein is CASTGTRGSEGYTF.